These T cell receptor beta chains were read from a single sample in a study of identical twins. From the 5' RACE reads, TCRdb called clonotypes with MiXCR, one entry per CDR3 protein. The sample has about 690,000 distinct CDR3 sequences, less than 7% seen once. The sequencing input was naive T cells sorted from blood. All receptors derive from a man aged 18 to 35 in good health. Each CDR3 is given with its conserved first and last residue. The D gene is left open where the match is weak. The size entry is marked missing in some rows and otherwise reads once, few, many or a size class.

abundance,v_gene,d_gene,j_gene,CDR3nt,CDR3aa
many,TRBV29-1,NA,TRBJ2-7,TGCAGCGTTGTCGGCAGGGGCCACGAGCAGTACTTC,CSVVGRGHEQYF
NA,TRBV29-1,NA,TRBJ1-2,TGCAGCGCAATCCCTGGACAGACTAACTATGGCTACACCTTC,CSAIPGQTNYGYTF
NA,TRBV7-9,TRBD1,TRBJ2-4,TGTGCCAGCAGCCCCGGTGGACAGGGGGTAGCCAAAAACATTCAGTACTTC,CASSPGGQGVAKNIQYF
many,TRBV6-1,NA,TRBJ1-1,TGTGCCAGCACCACCACGCTGACGGTGAACACTGAAGCTTTCTTT,CASTTTLTVNTEAFF
few,TRBV7-9,TRBD2,TRBJ2-1,TGTGCCAGCAGCTCACCTCGCGTTAGCGGGAACGTACAGTTCTTC,CASSSPRVSGNVQFF
many,TRBV9,NA,TRBJ2-7,TGTGCCAGCAGCGTAGGGGAGGGGGCAGACTACGAGCAGTACTTC,CASSVGEGADYEQYF
NA,TRBV23-1,TRBD1,TRBJ1-5,TGCGCCAGCAGTCATTCCAAGGACAGGGATCAGCCCCAGCATTTT,CASSHSKDRDQPQHF
few,TRBV7-9,NA,TRBJ2-4,TGTGCCAGCAGCTCCGTCTACAAAAACATTCAGTACTTC,CASSSVYKNIQYF
NA,TRBV7-2,TRBD1,TRBJ2-1,TGTGCCAGCAGCACGGGGACAGTGAGTTACAATGAGCAGTTCTTC,CASSTGTVSYNEQFF
few,TRBV20-1,NA,TRBJ2-7,TGCAGTGCTAGAGATCAGGGAAGGGGCGAGCAGTACTTC,CSARDQGRGEQYF
NA,TRBV7-5,NA,TRBJ2-4,NA,CISVSEALTWTAVAKNIQYF
NA,TRBV5-1,NA,TRBJ2-3,TGCGCCAGCAGCTTCCCACCTGGGGATACGCAGTATTTT,CASSFPPGDTQYF
NA,TRBV7-7,TRBD1,TRBJ2-5,TGTGCCAGCAGCCCCGGACAGGCCTTGTCGGAGACCCAGTACTTC,CASSPGQALSETQYF
many,TRBV7-9,NA,TRBJ2-1,TGTGCCAGCAGTCCACTAGCCTATGAGCAGTTCTTC,CASSPLAYEQFF
NA,TRBV29-1,TRBD1,TRBJ2-3,TGCAGCGTTGCACCGACAGGGTCTAGCACAGATACGCAGTATTTT,CSVAPTGSSTDTQYF
few,TRBV21-1,NA,TRBJ2-2,TGTGCCAGCAGCAAAGATAGCGGCGACACCGGGGAGCTGTTTTTT,CASSKDSGDTGELFF
many,TRBV6-5,NA,TRBJ1-4,TGTGCCAGCAGTTACTTGGGGAGGCTAGGTGAAAAACTGTTTTTT,CASSYLGRLGEKLFF
NA,TRBV30,TRBD2,TRBJ2-4,TGTGCCTGGAAATTAGCGGGAATGAACATTCAGTACTTC,CAWKLAGMNIQYF
few,TRBV20-1,NA,TRBJ2-7,TGCAGTGCGAAGGGGGGGTCCTACGAGCAGTACTTC,CSAKGGSYEQYF
NA,TRBV7-2,NA,TRBJ2-1,TGTGCCAGCAGCTTGGGAGGACTAGGGGGTTCCTACAATGAGCAGTTCTTC,CASSLGGLGGSYNEQFF
NA,TRBV20-1,TRBD1,TRBJ1-2,TGCAGTGCTAGAGTAGGGGGCTACGGCTACACCTTC,CSARVGGYGYTF
many,TRBV27,NA,TRBJ1-5,TGTGCCAGCAGTCGGAGAGATAGCAATCAGCCCCAGCATTTT,CASSRRDSNQPQHF
NA,TRBV6-2/TRBV6-3,NA,TRBJ2-3,TGTGCCAGCAGTTACATTTCTGGTAGCACAGATACGCAGTATTTT,CASSYISGSTDTQYF
few,TRBV11-1,NA,TRBJ2-1,TGTGCCAGCAGCCACTTTCGCGGGCGGGGGCCTAACAATGAGCAGTTCTTC,CASSHFRGRGPNNEQFF
NA,TRBV15,TRBD2,TRBJ2-2,TGTGCCACCAGCAGAGAAACTAGCGGGAGGGTGACCGGGGAGCTGTTTTTT,CATSRETSGRVTGELFF
many,TRBV12-3/TRBV12-4,NA,TRBJ2-1,TGTGCCAGCAGCTCTCCGGGGGCTTACAAGACGACGGAGCAGTTCTTC,CASSSPGAYKTTEQFF
many,TRBV15,NA,TRBJ1-3,TGTGCCGTCCAATTTGGGACGGAGAGCTCTGGAAACACCATATATTTT,CAVQFGTESSGNTIYF
few,TRBV15,NA,TRBJ2-7,TGTGCCACCAGCACGGATTTGGGGTGGTACGAGCAGTACTTC,CATSTDLGWYEQYF
NA,TRBV7-9,TRBD1,TRBJ2-1,TGTGCCAGCAGTCCAAAACCGGGACAGGGGACCGGGACTACCCCGTTCTTC,CASSPKPGQGTGTTPFF
NA,TRBV29-1,TRBD2,TRBJ2-1,TGCAGCGTGGGGGGGCTAGCGGGAGGGCCGGCGGGCAATGAGCAGTTCTTC,CSVGGLAGGPAGNEQFF
many,TRBV20-1,TRBD2,TRBJ2-1,TGCAGTGCTCGGGGACTAGATCGGAATGAGCAGTTCTTC,CSARGLDRNEQFF
few,TRBV5-1,NA,TRBJ2-1,TGCGCCAGCAGCCCCCGAGCCGGGACTGGGAAGAATGAGCAGTTCTTC,CASSPRAGTGKNEQFF
few,TRBV24-1,NA,TRBJ2-3,TGTGCCACCAGTCCGGGGGAGCCCACAGATACGCAGTATTTT,CATSPGEPTDTQYF
many,TRBV29-1,NA,TRBJ1-1,TGCAGCGTAGCGAGGACGGAGAGTAACACTGAAGCTTTCTTT,CSVARTESNTEAFF
NA,TRBV5-4,TRBD2,TRBJ2-2,TGTGCCAGCAACCCGGGACTAGCGGGAGTCGGGGAGCTGTTTTTT,CASNPGLAGVGELFF
NA,TRBV7-3,TRBD1,TRBJ1-1,TGTGCCAGCAGCTCCCAAGGGGGCCTGAACACTGAAGCTTTCTTT,CASSSQGGLNTEAFF
many,TRBV12-3/TRBV12-4,TRBD2,TRBJ2-5,TGTGCCAGCAGTTCGGGGACTAGCATAAAAGAGACCCAGTACTTC,CASSSGTSIKETQYF
many,TRBV7-9,TRBD1,TRBJ1-5,TGTGCCAGCAGCGGACAGGGGGCGGCTCAGCCCCAGCATTTT,CASSGQGAAQPQHF
many,TRBV27,NA,TRBJ2-1,TGTGCCAGCAGTTTATCCCCAAATGAGCAGTTCTTC,CASSLSPNEQFF
few,TRBV3-1,NA,TRBJ1-2,TGTGCCAGCAGCCCCGGGTCGGACTATGGCTACACCTTC,CASSPGSDYGYTF
few,TRBV10-3,NA,TRBJ2-1,TGTGCCATCAGACAGGGTGGGGGTGAGCAGTTCTTC,CAIRQGGGEQFF
NA,TRBV7-6,TRBD2,TRBJ2-7,TGTGCCAGCAGCGTAACCGGGACTAGCGGGAGTAACGAGCAGTACTTC,CASSVTGTSGSNEQYF
NA,TRBV6-1,TRBD2,TRBJ2-5,TGTGCCACTTCCCTGCAGAGCGGGAGTTGGACAGAGACCCAGTACTTC,CATSLQSGSWTETQYF
many,TRBV6-1,NA,TRBJ1-1,TGTGCCACCTCACGCGTCGGTGAAGCTTTCTTT,CATSRVGEAFF
many,TRBV6-2/TRBV6-3,NA,TRBJ2-1,TGTGCCAGCAGTTACAGGGCTCTTACCGATGAGCAGTTCTTC,CASSYRALTDEQFF
few,TRBV20-1,TRBD1,TRBJ2-5,TGCAGTGCTCCCAGGCGGACAGGGTGGGTGGAGACCCAGTACTTC,CSAPRRTGWVETQYF
many,TRBV28,TRBD2,TRBJ2-7,TGTGCCAGCAGTCGAATTACTAGCGGGAGGTACGAGCAGTACTTC,CASSRITSGRYEQYF
many,TRBV12-3/TRBV12-4,NA,TRBJ2-7,TGTGCCAGCAGTAGCGGGACACTAAACTACGAGCAGTACTTC,CASSSGTLNYEQYF